A single sample gave rise to the 13 T cell receptor beta chains below, sequenced in a study of vaccination effects on CD4 cells after COVID-19. The protocol was immunoSEQ multiplex PCR, while the TCRdb copy is restricted to in-frame clones and leaves out a portion. The table includes more than 40,000 clones, roughly four fifths detected once. Using viral peptide pools, the ViraFEST assay grew out antigen-specific CD4+ T cells prior to sequencing. Upon completion of more than 9 days in culture, CD4+ T cells were isolated. Among the vaccine recipients, none had a prior SARS-CoV-2 infection, and nucleocapsid antibodies were negative. These TCRs' antigens remain unknown. Sample: CD4+ T cells from PBMCs cultured with SARS-CoV-2 spike peptides, taken before COVID-19 vaccination. The receptors come from a human donor who received a COVID-19 vaccine.

There are a few counts of this clone. The V gene is TRBV5-1, the J gene TRBJ2-3; 12 bases match TRBD2. CDR1 and CDR2 from the germline V gene are SGHRS and YFSETQ. The CDR3 loop spans 15 amino acids. V shed 5 bases, J shed 4 bases, and the junction held 5 bases outside the gene matches. CDR3: CASSPLAGGPDTQYF. CDR3 nucleotide sequence: TGCGCCAGCAGTCCCCTAGCGGGGGGGCCAGATACGCAGTATTTT. The whole variable domain, filled in from reference TRBV5-1 and TRBJ2-3, reads KAGVTQTPRYLIKTRGQQVTLSCSPISGHRSVSWYQQTPGQGLQFLFEYFSETQRNKGNFPGRFSGRQFSNSRSEMNVSTLELGDSALYLCASSPLAGGPDTQYFGPGTRLTVL.

The V gene is TRBV9, the J gene TRBJ2-1, with TRBD1 as a possible D gene (5 bases). The V end lost 3 bases, the J end lost 2 bases, and 12 bases lay between the germline ends. The CDR3 covers 15 residues. Germline CDR1 reads SGDLS; CDR2 reads YYNGEE. CDR3 residues: CASSEQGKTYNEQFF. CDR3 bases: TGTGCCAGCAGCGAGCAGGGTAAGACCTACAATGAGCAGTTCTTC.

The chain uses TRBV7-3 and TRBJ1-5; the D gene is possibly TRBD1 (6 bases). The CDR3 loop spans 13 amino acids. Germline CDR1 is SGHTA and CDR2 is FQGTGA. The V end was cut by 5 bases, the J end by 4 bases, with 9 bases between. CDR3 in amino acids: CASSRTDNQPQHF. In nucleotides, the CDR3 is TGTGCCAGCAGCCGGACAGATAATCAGCCCCAGCATTTT.

The rearrangement joins TRBV10-1 to TRBJ1-1; D gene uncertain. Germline CDR1 reads WNHNN; CDR2 reads SYGVQD (reference sequence). V gave up 3 bases and J gave up 1 base, with 9 bases separating them. The CDR3 consists of 14 residues. CDR3 nucleotides: TGCGCCAGCAGTGACCGCGGCGGGAACACTGAAGCTTTCTTT. Amino acids: CASSDRGGNTEAFF.

This clone was picked up a small number of times. The V and J genes are TRBV28 and TRBJ2-7, with a weak D call TRBD2 (7 bases). The germline V gene has CDR1 MDHEN and CDR2 SYDVKM. There are 13 residues in the CDR3. V was pared by 5 bases and J by 5 bases, with 13 bases between. The CDR3 is CASSPGGRDEQYV. The CDR3 nucleotides read TGTGCCAGCAGTCCCGGGGGGCGGGACGAGCAGTACGTC.

This chain connects TRBV18 to TRBJ2-7; D uncertain. The CDR3 totals 13 residues. Trimming stripped 2 bases from V and 0 bases from J, with 5 bases between. CDR1 is KGHSH, CDR2 LQKENI, per germline. The CDR3 nucleotides read TGTGCCAGCTCACCAGGGGACTCCTACGAGCAGTACGTC. Its protein product is CASSPGDSYEQYV.

The chain couples TRBV7-3 to TRBJ2-3; TRBD1 matches at 10 bases. CDR1 and CDR2 from the germline V gene are SGHTA and FQGTGA. The CDR3 is 16 amino acids. Trimming removed 6 bases from V and 7 bases from J; junction bases left unmatched: 13. CDR3 DNA: TGTGCCAGCAGTCTAGGGTCGGACAGGGGGTTGAATACGCAGTATTTT. It translates to CASSLGSDRGLNTQYF. The full variable domain, rest sourced from reference TRBV7-3 and TRBJ2-3, is GAGVSQTPSNKVTEKGKYVELRCDPISGHTALYWYRQSLGQGPEFLIYFQGTGAADDSGLPNDRFFAVRPEGSVSTLKIQRTERGDSAVYLCASSLGSDRGLNTQYFGPGTRLTVL.

The chain is built from TRBV6-2 or TRBV6-3 and TRBJ2-3; 7 bases map to TRBD2. Looked up from germline, CDR1 is MNHEY and CDR2 is SVGEGT. With V trimmed by 2 bases and J by 2 bases, 4 bases remained unmatched. CDR3 length: 15 amino acids. CDR3 in amino acids: CASSYASGNTDTQYF. Written as DNA, the CDR3 is TGTGCCAGCAGTTACGCTAGCGGAAACACAGATACGCAGTATTTT.

The rearrangement joins TRBV5-1 to TRBJ1-1; D gene ambiguous. Germline V gene sequence: CDR1 SGHRS, CDR2 YFSETQ. The CDR3 totals 14 residues. Deletions cut 2 bases from V and 1 base from J, with 9 bases between. The CDR3 loop is CASSFDARNTEAFF. The CDR3 DNA reads TGCGCCAGCAGCTTCGATGCAAGGAACACTGAAGCTTTCTTT.

The gene calls are TRBV7-8 and TRBJ2-1; 7 positions match TRBD2. Germline values: CDR1 SGHVS, CDR2 FQNEAQ. Losses at the gene ends were 1 base for V and 2 bases for J; bases not matched to a gene: 5. There are 16 residues in the CDR3. CDR3 nucleotide sequence: TGTGCCAGCAGCTTAGTCGCGGGGAGGGCCTACAATGAGCAGTTCTTC. This gives the protein CASSLVAGRAYNEQFF.

The V call is TRBV19, the J call TRBJ1-6; TRBD1 aligns across 10 bases. The CDR3 totals 12 residues. CDR1 and CDR2 from the germline V gene are LNHDA and SQIVND (reference sequence). With 10 bases clipped from V and 8 bases from J, the junction kept 2 bases outside the gene matches. CDR3 coding DNA: TGTGCCACCGGGACAGGGGATTCACCCCTCCACTTT. It specifies CATGTGDSPLHF.

The chain employs TRBV7-2 and TRBJ2-1, with D possibly TRBD1 on 6 matching bases. Trimming removed 5 bases at V and 8 bases at J, with 10 bases between. The CDR3 consists of 12 residues. CDR1 is SGHTA and CDR2 is FQGNSA in the germline V gene. CDR3 bases: TGTGCCAGCAGCCAACAGGGTTATGAGCAGTTCTTC. It is translated as CASSQQGYEQFF.

This clone turned up a few times. CDR3 nucleotide sequence: TGCGCCAGCAGCCAAGTTCCGCCGTCTTCGGGATATGGCTACACCTTC. Translation gives CASSQVPPSSGYGYTF. This chain connects TRBV4-1 to TRBJ1-2; D call uncertain. This CDR3 has 16 amino acids. V was shortened by 1 base and J by 5 bases, with 17 bases between the two germline ends. Germline-derived CDR1 and CDR2 are MGHRA and YSYEKL.